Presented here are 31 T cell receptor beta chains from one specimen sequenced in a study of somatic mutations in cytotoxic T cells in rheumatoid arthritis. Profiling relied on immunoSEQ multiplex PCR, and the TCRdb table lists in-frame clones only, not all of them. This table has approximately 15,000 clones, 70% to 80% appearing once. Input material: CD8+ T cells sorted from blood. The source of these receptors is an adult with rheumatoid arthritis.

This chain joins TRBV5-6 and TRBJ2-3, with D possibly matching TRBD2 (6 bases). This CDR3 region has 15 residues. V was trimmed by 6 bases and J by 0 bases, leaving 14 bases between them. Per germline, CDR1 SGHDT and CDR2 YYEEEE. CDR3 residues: CASTGAGLSTDTQYF. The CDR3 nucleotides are TGTGCCAGCACCGGTGCGGGGCTGAGCACAGATACGCAGTATTTT.

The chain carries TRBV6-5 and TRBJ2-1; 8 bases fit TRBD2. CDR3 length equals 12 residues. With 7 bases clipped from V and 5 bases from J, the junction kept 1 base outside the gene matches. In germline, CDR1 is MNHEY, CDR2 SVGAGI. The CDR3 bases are TGTGCCAGCATAGCGGGAAACAATGAGCAGTTCTTC. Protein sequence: CASIAGNNEQFF.

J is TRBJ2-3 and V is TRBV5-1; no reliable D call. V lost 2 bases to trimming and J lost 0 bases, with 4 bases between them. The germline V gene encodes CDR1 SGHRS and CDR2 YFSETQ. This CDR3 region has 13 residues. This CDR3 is CASSLRSTDTQYF. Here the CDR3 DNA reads TGCGCCAGCAGCTTACGGAGCACAGATACGCAGTATTTT.

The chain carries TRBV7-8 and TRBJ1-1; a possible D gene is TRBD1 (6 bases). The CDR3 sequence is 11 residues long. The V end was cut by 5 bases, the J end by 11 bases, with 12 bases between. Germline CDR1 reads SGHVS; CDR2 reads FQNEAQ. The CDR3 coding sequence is TGTGCCAGCAGCCCCCACAGGGATGCTTTCTTT. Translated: CASSPHRDAFF.

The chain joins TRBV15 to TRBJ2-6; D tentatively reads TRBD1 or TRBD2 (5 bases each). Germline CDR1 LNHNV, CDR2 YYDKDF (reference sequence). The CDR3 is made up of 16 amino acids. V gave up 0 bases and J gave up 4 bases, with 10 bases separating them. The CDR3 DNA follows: TGTGCCACCAGCAGAGACCCAGGGACCGGGGCCAACGTCCTGACTTTC. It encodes CATSRDPGTGANVLTF.

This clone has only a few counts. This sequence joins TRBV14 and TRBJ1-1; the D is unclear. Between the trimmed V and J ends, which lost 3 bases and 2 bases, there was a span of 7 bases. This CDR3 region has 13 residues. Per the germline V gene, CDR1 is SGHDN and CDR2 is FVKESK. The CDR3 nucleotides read TGTGCCAGCAGCCAGATAGGAAACACTGAAGCTTTCTTT. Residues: CASSQIGNTEAFF. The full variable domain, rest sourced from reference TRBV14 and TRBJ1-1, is EAGVTQFPSHSVIEKGQTVTLRCDPISGHDNLYWYRRVMGKEIKFLLHFVKESKQDESGMPNNRFLAERTGGTYSTLKVQPAELEDSGVYFCASSQIGNTEAFFGQGTRLTVV.

CDR3 in DNA: TGTGCCAGCAGTGACTTAGCCGGGAATAGTGAAGCTTTCTTT. It encodes CASSDLAGNSEAFF. V gene TRBV6-4 combines with J gene TRBJ1-1, with no clear D. CDR3 length equals 14 residues. Looked up from germline, CDR1 is MRHNA and CDR2 is SNTAGT. V was trimmed by 1 base and J by 7 bases, leaving 13 bases between them.

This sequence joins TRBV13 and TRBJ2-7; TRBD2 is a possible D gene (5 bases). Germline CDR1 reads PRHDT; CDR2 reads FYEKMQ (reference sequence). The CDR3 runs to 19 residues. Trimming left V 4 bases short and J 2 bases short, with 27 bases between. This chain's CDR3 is CASSSNDALSYGEPYEQYF. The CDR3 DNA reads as TGTGCCAGCAGCTCCAACGACGCCCTATCTTATGGGGAGCCCTACGAGCAGTACTTC. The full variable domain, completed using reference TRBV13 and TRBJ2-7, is AAGVIQSPRHLIKEKRETATLKCYPIPRHDTVYWYQQGPGQDPQFLISFYEKMQSDKGSIPDRFSAQQFSDYHSELNMSSLELGDSALYFCASSSNDALSYGEPYEQYFGPGTRLTVT.

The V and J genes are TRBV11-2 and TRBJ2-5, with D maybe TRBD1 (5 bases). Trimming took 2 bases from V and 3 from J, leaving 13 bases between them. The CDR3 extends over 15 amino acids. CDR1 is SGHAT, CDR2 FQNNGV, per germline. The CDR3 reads CASSLHATAKETQYF. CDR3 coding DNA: TGTGCCAGCAGCTTACACGCGACAGCTAAAGAGACCCAGTACTTC.

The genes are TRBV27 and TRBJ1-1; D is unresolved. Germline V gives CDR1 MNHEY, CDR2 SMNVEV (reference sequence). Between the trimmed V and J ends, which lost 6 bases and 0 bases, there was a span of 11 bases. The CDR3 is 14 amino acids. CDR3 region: CASSGMSMNTEAFF. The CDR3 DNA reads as TGTGCCAGCAGCGGAATGTCAATGAACACTGAAGCTTTCTTT.

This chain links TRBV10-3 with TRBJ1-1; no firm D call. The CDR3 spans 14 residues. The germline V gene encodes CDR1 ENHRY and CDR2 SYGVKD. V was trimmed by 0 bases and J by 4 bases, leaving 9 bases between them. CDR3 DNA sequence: TGTGCCATCAGTGAGTCGGATTGGGGCACTGAAGCTTTCTTT. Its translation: CAISESDWGTEAFF.

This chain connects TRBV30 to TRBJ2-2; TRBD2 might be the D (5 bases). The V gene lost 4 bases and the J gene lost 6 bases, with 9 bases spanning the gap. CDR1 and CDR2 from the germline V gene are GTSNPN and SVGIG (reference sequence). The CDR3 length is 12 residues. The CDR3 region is CAWNGEPGELFF. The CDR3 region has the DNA TGTGCCTGGAACGGGGAGCCCGGGGAGCTGTTTTTT. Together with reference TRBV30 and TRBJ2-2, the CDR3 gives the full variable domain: SQTIHQWPATLVQPVGSPLSLECTVEGTSNPNLYWYRQAAGRGLQLLFYSVGIGQISSEVPQNLSASRPQDRQFILSSKKLLLSDSGFYLCAWNGEPGELFFGEGSRLTVL.

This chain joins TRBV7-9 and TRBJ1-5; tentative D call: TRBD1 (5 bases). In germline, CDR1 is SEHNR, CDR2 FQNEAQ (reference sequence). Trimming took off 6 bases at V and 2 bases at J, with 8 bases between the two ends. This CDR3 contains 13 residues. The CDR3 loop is CASSWGGNQPQHF. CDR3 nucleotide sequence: TGTGCCAGCAGTTGGGGGGGCAATCAGCCCCAGCATTTT.

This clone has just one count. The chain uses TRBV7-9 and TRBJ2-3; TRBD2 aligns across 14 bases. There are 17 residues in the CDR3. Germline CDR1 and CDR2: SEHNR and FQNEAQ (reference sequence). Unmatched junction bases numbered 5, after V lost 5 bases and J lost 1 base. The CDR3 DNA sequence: TGTGCCAGCAGCCCTTGGGGACTAGCGGGGGGCACAGATACGCAGTATTTT. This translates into CASSPWGLAGGTDTQYF. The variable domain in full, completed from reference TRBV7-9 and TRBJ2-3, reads DTGVSQNPRHKITKRGQNVTFRCDPISEHNRLYWYRQTLGQGPEFLTYFQNEAQLEKSRLLSDRFSAERPKGSFSTLEIQRTEQGDSAMYLCASSPWGLAGGTDTQYFGPGTRLTVL.

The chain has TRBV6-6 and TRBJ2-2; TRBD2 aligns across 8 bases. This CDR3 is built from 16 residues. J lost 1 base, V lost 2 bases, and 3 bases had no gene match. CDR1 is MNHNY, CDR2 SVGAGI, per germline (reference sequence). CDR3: CASSYRLAGNTGELFF. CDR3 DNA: TGTGCCAGCAGTTACCGGCTAGCGGGGAACACCGGGGAGCTGTTTTTT.

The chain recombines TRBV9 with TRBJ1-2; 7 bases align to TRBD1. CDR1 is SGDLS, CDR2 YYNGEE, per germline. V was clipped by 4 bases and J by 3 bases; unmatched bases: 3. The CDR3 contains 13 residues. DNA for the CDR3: TGTGCCAGCAGCCACGGGACAGACTATGGCTACACCTTC. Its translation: CASSHGTDYGYTF.

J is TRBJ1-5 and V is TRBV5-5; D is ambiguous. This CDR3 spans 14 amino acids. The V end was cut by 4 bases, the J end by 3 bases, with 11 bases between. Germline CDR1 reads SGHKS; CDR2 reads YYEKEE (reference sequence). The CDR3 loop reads CASSDLRHNQPQHF. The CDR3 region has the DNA TGTGCCAGCAGCGACCTCAGACACAATCAGCCCCAGCATTTT.

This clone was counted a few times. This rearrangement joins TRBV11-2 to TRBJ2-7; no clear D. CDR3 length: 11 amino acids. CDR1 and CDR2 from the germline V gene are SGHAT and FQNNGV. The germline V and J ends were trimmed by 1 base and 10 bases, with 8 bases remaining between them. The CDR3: CASSLGRPQYF. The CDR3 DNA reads TGTGCCAGCAGCTTAGGTAGGCCCCAGTACTTC.

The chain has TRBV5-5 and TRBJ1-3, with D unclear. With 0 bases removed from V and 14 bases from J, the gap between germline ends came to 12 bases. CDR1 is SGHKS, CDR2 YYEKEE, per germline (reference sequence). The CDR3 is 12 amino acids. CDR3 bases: TGTGCCAGCAGCTTGGCCATGCAGGACCTATATTTT. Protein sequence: CASSLAMQDLYF.

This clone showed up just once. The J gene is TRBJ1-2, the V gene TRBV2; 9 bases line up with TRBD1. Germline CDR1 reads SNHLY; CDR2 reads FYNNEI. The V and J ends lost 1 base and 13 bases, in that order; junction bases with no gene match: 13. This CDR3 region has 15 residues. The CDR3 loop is CASSEGFGTGYPITF. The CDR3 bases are TGTGCCAGCAGTGAAGGGTTCGGGACAGGGTACCCTATCACCTTC.

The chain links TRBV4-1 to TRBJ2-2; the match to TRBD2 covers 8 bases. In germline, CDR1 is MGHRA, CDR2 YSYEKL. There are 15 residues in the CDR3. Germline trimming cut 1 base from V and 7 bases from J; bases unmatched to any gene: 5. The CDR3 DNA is TGCGCCAGCAGCCAAGTCTACGGGGGGGACGGGGAGCTGTTTTTT. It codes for CASSQVYGGDGELFF.

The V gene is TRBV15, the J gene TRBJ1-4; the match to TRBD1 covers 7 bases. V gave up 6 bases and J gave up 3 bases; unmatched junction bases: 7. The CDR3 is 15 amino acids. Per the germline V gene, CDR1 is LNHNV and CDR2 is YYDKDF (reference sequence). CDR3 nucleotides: TGTGCCACCAGGAGAATCGGACAGGCTAATGAAAAACTGTTTTTT. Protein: CATRRIGQANEKLFF.

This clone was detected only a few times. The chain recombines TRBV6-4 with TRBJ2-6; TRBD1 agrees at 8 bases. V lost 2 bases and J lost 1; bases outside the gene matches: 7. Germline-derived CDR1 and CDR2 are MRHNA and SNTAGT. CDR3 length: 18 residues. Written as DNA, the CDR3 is TGTGCCAGCAGTGACAGTCGGCAGGGGGCGTCTGGGGCCAACGTCCTGACTTTC. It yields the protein CASSDSRQGASGANVLTF.

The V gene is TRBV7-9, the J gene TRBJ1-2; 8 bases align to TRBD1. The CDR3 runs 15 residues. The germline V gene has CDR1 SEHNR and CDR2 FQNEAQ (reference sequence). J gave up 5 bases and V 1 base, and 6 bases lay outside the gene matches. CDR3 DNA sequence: TGTGCCAGCAGCTTAGTCCGGACAGGGCTATATGGCTACACCTTC. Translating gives CASSLVRTGLYGYTF.

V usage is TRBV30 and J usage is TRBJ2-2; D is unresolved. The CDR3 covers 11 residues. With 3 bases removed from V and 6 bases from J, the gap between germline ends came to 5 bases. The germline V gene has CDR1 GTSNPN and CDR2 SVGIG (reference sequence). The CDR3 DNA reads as TGTGCCTGGAGGGGGTCCGGGGAGCTGTTTTTT. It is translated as CAWRGSGELFF.

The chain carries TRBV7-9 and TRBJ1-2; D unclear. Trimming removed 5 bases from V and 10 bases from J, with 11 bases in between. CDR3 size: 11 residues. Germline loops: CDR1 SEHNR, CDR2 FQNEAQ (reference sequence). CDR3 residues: CASSRGPLYTF. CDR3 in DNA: TGTGCCAGCAGCCGAGGACCTCTCTACACCTTC.

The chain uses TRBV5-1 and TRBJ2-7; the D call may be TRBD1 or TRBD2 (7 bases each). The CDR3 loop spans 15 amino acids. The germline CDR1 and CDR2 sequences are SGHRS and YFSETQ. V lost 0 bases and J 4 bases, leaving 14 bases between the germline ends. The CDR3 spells CASSLASGGGYEQYF. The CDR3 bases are TGCGCCAGCAGCTTGGCCTCAGGGGGGGGGTACGAGCAGTACTTC.

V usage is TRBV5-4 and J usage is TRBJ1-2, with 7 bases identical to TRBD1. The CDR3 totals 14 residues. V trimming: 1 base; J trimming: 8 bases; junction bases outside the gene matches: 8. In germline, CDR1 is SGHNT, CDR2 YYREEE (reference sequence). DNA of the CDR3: TGTGCCAGCAGCTTGACAGGGGAGGTGGAGGGCTACACCTTC. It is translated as CASSLTGEVEGYTF.

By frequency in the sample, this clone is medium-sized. CDR3 loop: CASSALQGVGGYTF. CDR3 nucleotide sequence: TGTGCCAGCAGCGCCCTCCAAGGGGTGGGAGGCTACACCTTC. The chain is built from TRBV5-6 and TRBJ1-2; D is perhaps TRBD1 (5 bases). The CDR3 is made up of 14 amino acids. Deletions cut 4 bases from V and 8 bases from J, with 18 bases between. In germline, CDR1 is SGHDT, CDR2 YYEEEE.

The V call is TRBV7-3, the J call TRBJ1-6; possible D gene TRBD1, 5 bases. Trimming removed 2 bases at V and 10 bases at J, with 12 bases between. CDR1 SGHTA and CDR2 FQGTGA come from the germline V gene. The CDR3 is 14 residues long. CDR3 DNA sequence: TGTGCCAGCAGCTTATCAGGGTTCGGCTCACCCCTCCACTTT. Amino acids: CASSLSGFGSPLHF.

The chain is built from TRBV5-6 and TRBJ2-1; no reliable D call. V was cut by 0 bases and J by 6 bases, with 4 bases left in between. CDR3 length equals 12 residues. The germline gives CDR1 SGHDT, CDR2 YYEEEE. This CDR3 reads CASSLDSNEQFF. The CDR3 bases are TGTGCCAGCAGCTTGGACAGCAATGAGCAGTTCTTC.